This TCR beta chain comes out of a study of regulatory T cells in long-lasting Graves disease. Trimming left V 3 bases short and J 6 bases short, with 14 bases between. There are 14 residues in the CDR3. Germline values: CDR1 MNHGY, CDR2 SVAAGI. Study-level points and caveats: The number of shared public clonotypes was higher in persistent patients (roughly 3,000) than new patients (966).

Comment on this clonotype: The antigen is not known.

Both iRepertoire HTBI primers and Arm-PCR of CDR3 regions were used to build the TCR beta libraries. Source study methods: Taken together, the samples had roughly 63 TRBV and approximately 13 TRBJ segments identified. TCRdb called the multiplex PCR reads again in MiXCR, with one record for every CDR3 protein. These V and J calls derive from TCRdb rather than the authors' analysis. The sample holds roughly 380,000 distinct CDR3 sequences, around 15% seen once. Time point described: newly diagnosed GD, antithyroid drugs for less than 3 months. Extracted RNA from PBMCs served as the source of the TCR library.

This TCR was recovered from a female donor with Graves disease. The rearrangement joins TRBV6-9 to TRBJ1-2; D perhaps matches TRBD1 (6 bases). The sample in question was peripheral blood mononuclear cells (PBMCs), obtained at new diagnosis, from a patient treated with antithyroid drugs. CDR3: CASSYGGGDDGYTF. The CDR3 DNA is TGTGCCAGCAGTTACGGGGGGGGCGACGATGGCTACACCTTC.